These 15 T cell receptor beta chains originate from one sample sequenced in a study of blood T cell repertoires in COVID-19. Some clones are missing from TCRdb's copy, which holds only in-frame ones; the method was immunoSEQ multiplex PCR. The table shows approximately 60,000 clones, with around 79% occurring only once. The sequencing sample was made of peripheral blood. These receptors were obtained from a man in his fifties or sixties with acute or convalescent COVID-19.

The sample holds a few counts of this clone. The chain combines TRBV5-5 with TRBJ2-6, with 10 bases lining up with TRBD1. The germline V gene has CDR1 SGHKS and CDR2 YYEKEE (reference sequence). This CDR3 has 17 residues. Trimming took 3 bases from V and 0 from J; bases not matched to a gene: 3. CDR3 nucleotide sequence: TGTGCCAGCAGCTCGACAGGGGGCTCCTCTGGGGCCAACGTCCTGACTTTC. Its translation is CASSSTGGSSGANVLTF.

This clone has more than one count but fewer than ten. The rearrangement uses TRBV28 and TRBJ1-3, with D unclear. The V end was cut by 6 bases, the J end by 2 bases, with 14 bases between. Germline CDR1 reads MDHEN; CDR2 reads SYDVKM. This CDR3 comprises 15 residues. The CDR3 region has the DNA TGTGCCAGCAGCCCCCATTCCGGGACTGGAAACACCATATATTTT. Translation gives CASSPHSGTGNTIYF.

The chain has TRBV4-2 and TRBJ1-6; D not resolved. Germline CDR1 is LGHNA and CDR2 is YNFKEQ. Trimming removed 0 bases at V and 10 bases at J, with 13 bases between. This CDR3 region has 15 residues. CDR3 bases: TGTGCCAGCAGCCAAGAGCCGCGCACCTCGTCACCCCTCCACTTT. It codes for CASSQEPRTSSPLHF.

This clone was recorded a few times. This chain connects TRBV30 to TRBJ1-2; D unresolved. Germline-derived CDR1 and CDR2 are GTSNPN and SVGIG (reference sequence). The ends were cut back, 0 bases at V and 10 bases at J, with 9 bases in the middle. The CDR3 loop spans 11 amino acids. Here the CDR3 reads CAWSVILFYTF. In DNA, the CDR3 is TGTGCCTGGAGTGTAATCCTCTTCTACACCTTC.

This sequence joins TRBV5-1 and TRBJ2-5, with TRBD1 identical over 9 bases. The CDR3 length is 15 residues. V lost 4 bases and J lost 2; bases outside the gene matches: 6. Germline CDR1 is SGHRS and CDR2 is YFSETQ. The CDR3 is CASSAGTGSQETQYF. DNA for the CDR3: TGCGCCAGCAGCGCGGGGACAGGGAGTCAAGAGACCCAGTACTTC.

The V gene is TRBV7-7, the J gene TRBJ1-1; possibly TRBD1 for D (5 bases). The CDR3 is 13 residues long. CDR1 SSHAT and CDR2 FNYEAQ come from the germline V gene (reference sequence). In DNA, the CDR3 is TGTGCTAGCGCCCTGACAGAGAACACTGAAGCTTTCTTT. It codes for CASALTENTEAFF.

The V call is TRBV5-6, the J call TRBJ1-2; a weak D match, TRBD1 (5 bases). The germline V gene has CDR1 SGHDT and CDR2 YYEEEE. Trimming removed 4 bases at V and 4 bases at J, with 11 bases between. The CDR3 length is 13 residues. The CDR3 DNA follows: TGTGCCAGCAGCCCAGGGTTGGGCTATGGCTACACCTTC. This codes for CASSPGLGYGYTF.

This chain uses TRBV28 with TRBJ2-2; D is uncertain. The CDR3 runs to 14 residues. V gave up 3 bases and J gave up 6 bases, with 11 bases separating them. Looked up from germline, CDR1 is MDHEN and CDR2 is SYDVKM. The CDR3 region is CASSFSTTAGELFF. CDR3 in DNA: TGTGCCAGCAGTTTTTCCACAACCGCCGGGGAGCTGTTTTTT. Based on the CDR3 plus reference TRBV28 and TRBJ2-2, the full variable domain is DVKVTQSSRYLVKRTGEKVFLECVQDMDHENMFWYRQDPGLGLRLIYFSYDVKMKEKGDIPEGYSVSREKKERFSLILESASTNQTSMYLCASSFSTTAGELFFGEGSRLTVL.

CDR3 coding DNA: TGTGCCAGCAGTTTAACAAGGACTAGCGAGGGGAGGCAGTTCTTC. This sequence encodes CASSLTRTSEGRQFF. The V call is TRBV27, the J call TRBJ2-1; 9 bases are a match to TRBD2. V lost 2 bases, J lost 12 bases, and 11 bases stayed unmatched. Germline V lookup: CDR1 MNHEY, CDR2 SMNVEV (reference sequence). This CDR3 contains 15 residues.

The chain employs TRBV7-9 and TRBJ2-3; no clear D. This CDR3 spans 15 amino acids. V lost 1 base, J lost 1 base, and 9 bases lay in between. Germline CDR1 and CDR2: SEHNR and FQNEAQ (reference sequence). CDR3 DNA: TGTGCCAGCAGCTTAGGGGCCGCCGGCACAGATACGCAGTATTTT. Translation: CASSLGAAGTDTQYF.

The chain uses TRBV7-2 and TRBJ2-7; possible D gene TRBD2, 6 bases. The CDR3 has 15 residues. Germline CDR1 and CDR2: SGHTA and FQGNSA. Trimming cost V 5 bases and J 7 bases, with 21 bases left between them. In DNA, the CDR3 is TGTGCCAGCAGCCGCGGAGGGCCTAGGCAGAAAGAGCAGTACTTC. It yields the protein CASSRGGPRQKEQYF.

Regarding this clone: Other DNA sequences of this sample code for an identical CDR3. The chain combines TRBV10-1 with TRBJ2-3; 7 bases match TRBD1. The CDR3 has 14 residues. The ends lost 6 bases at V and 1 base at J; junction bases unmatched: 4. Germline loops: CDR1 WNHNN, CDR2 SYGVQD (reference sequence). In DNA, the CDR3 is TGCGCCAGCAGCCGGGACAGCCGCACAGATACGCAGTATTTT. Its protein is CASSRDSRTDTQYF.

The rearrangement joins TRBV5-6 to TRBJ1-5; 7 bases are a match to TRBD1. CDR3 size: 16 residues. Germline assignment: CDR1 SGHDT and CDR2 YYEEEE. Losses at the gene ends were 4 bases for V and 0 bases for J; bases not matched to a gene: 7. DNA for the CDR3: TGTGCCAGCAGCCCGTATAGACAGGGTAGCAATCAGCCCCAGCATTTT. Translation gives CASSPYRQGSNQPQHF.

The DNA for the CDR3 is TGTGCCAGCAGTGCTCTGAACCTAGCTAACTATGGCTACACCTTC. Translated, it gives CASSALNLANYGYTF. The genes are TRBV2 and TRBJ1-2; D remains ambiguous. The length of the CDR3 is 15 residues. Germline V lookup: CDR1 SNHLY, CDR2 FYNNEI. V shed 4 bases and J shed 0 bases, with 12 bases lying between them.

In this sample, this clone turned up a few times. The chain uses TRBV7-2 and TRBJ2-7, with 13 positions matching TRBD2. Germline loops: CDR1 SGHTA, CDR2 FQGNSA. Trimming removed 4 bases from V and 0 bases from J; junction bases left unmatched: 9. The CDR3 is 18 amino acids. CDR3 DNA sequence: TGTGCCAGCAGCTCCCCACTAGCGGGAGGGTCGGCCTCCTACGAGCAGTACTTC. This gives the protein CASSSPLAGGSASYEQYF.